Included here is one T cell receptor beta chain sequence, with context. The data belong to a study of blood T cell repertoires in COVID-19. Study summary: There were acute and convalescent COVID-19 samples, and they came from the United States, Italy and Spain. In each case, the material was cDNA or gDNA derived from T cells, B-cell-depleted T cells, or PBMCs.

Germline loops: CDR1 MDHEN, CDR2 SYDVKM. This CDR3 has 16 residues. V lost 7 bases and J 0 bases, leaving 16 bases between the germline ends. In the original workflow: The authors estimated nucleated cell counts from reference gene primer amplification. Libraries were prepared by immunoSEQ multiplex PCR; TCRdb keeps only in-frame clonotypes and omits some of them. V, J and clone size are those of that table, while D and trimming were read from the DNA. The sample has some 110,000 clones, 81% seen once. The rearrangement uses TRBV28 and TRBJ1-5, with D tentatively TRBD1 (6 bases). The receptor comes from a woman between 65 and 79 years old with acute or convalescent COVID-19. The specimen sequenced was peripheral blood. The CDR3 protein is CASKYAGQYSNQPQHF. The CDR3 coding sequence is TGTGCCAGCAAGTACGCCGGACAGTATAGCAATCAGCCCCAGCATTTT.